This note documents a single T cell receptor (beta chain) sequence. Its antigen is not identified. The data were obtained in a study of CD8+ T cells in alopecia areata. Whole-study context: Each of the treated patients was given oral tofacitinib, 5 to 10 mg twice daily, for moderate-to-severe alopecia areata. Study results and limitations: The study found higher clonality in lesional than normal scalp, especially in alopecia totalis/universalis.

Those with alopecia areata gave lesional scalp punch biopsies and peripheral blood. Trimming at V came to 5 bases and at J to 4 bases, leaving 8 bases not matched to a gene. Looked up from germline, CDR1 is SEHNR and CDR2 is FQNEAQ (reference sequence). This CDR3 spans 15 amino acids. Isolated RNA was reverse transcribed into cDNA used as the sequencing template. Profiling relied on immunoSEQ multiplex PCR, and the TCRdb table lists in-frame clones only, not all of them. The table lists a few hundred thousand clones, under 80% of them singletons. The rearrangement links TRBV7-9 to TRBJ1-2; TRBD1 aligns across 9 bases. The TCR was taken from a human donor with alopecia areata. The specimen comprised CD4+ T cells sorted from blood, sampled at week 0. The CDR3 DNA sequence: TGTGCCAGCAGCCAGGGACAGGGTCGGGGCTATGGCTACACCTTC. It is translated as CASSQGQGRGYGYTF.